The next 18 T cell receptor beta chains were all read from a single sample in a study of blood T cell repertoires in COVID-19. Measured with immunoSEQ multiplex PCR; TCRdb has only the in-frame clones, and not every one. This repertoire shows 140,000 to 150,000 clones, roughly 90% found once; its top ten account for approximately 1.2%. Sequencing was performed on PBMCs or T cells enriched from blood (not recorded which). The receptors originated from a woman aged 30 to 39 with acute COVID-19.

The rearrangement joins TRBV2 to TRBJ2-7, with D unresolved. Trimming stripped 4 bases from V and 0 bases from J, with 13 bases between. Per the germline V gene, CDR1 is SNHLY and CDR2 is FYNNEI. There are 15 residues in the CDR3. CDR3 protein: CASSGAWAGSYEQYF. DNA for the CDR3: TGTGCCAGCAGTGGCGCTTGGGCCGGCTCCTACGAGCAGTACTTC.

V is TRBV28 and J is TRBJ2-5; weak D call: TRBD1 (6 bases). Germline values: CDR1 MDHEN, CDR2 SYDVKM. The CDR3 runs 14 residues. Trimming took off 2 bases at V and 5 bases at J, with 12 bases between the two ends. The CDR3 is CASSLTGSSETQYF. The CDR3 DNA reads TGTGCCAGCAGTTTAACAGGGAGTTCGGAGACCCAGTACTTC.

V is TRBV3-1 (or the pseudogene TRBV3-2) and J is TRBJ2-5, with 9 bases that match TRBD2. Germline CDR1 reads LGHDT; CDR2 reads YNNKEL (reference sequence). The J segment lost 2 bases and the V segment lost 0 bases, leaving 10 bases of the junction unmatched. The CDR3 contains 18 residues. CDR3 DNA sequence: TGTGCCAGCAGCCAAGATCTTAGGGCTAGCGGGAAACAAGAGACCCAGTACTTC. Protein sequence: CASSQDLRASGKQETQYF.

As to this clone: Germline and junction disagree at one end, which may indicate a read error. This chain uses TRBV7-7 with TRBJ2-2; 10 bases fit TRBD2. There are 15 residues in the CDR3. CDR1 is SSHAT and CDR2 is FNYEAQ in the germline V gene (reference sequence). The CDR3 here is CASSPLAGAPGELFF. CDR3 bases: TGTGCTAGCAGCCCTCTAGCGGGAGCCCCCGGGGAGCTGTTTTTT.

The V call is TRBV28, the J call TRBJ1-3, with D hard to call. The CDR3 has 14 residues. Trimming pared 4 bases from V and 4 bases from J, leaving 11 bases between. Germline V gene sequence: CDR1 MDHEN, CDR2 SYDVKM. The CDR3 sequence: CASSSPPGGNTIYF. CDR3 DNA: TGTGCCAGCAGTTCACCCCCGGGGGGAAACACCATATATTTT.

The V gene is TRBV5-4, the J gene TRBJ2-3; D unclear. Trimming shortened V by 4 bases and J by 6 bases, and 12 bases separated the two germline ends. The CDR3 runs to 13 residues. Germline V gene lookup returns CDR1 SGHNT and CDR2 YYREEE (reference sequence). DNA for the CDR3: TGTGCCAGCAGCCCGCGCCCCACGGATACGCAGTATTTT. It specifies CASSPRPTDTQYF.

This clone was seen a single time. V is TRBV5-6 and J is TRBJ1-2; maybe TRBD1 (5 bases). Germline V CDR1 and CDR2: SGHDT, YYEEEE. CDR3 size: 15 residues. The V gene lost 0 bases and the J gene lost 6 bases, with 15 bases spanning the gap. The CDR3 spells CASSLGIVGADGYTF. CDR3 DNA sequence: TGTGCCAGCAGCTTGGGTATAGTAGGGGCAGATGGCTACACCTTC.

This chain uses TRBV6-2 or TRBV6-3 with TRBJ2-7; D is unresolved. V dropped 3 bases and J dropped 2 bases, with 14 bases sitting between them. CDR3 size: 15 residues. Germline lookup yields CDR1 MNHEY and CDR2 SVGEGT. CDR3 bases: TGTGCCAGCAGTTATAACAGCCCAGTCGCCTACGAGCAGTACTTC. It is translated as CASSYNSPVAYEQYF.

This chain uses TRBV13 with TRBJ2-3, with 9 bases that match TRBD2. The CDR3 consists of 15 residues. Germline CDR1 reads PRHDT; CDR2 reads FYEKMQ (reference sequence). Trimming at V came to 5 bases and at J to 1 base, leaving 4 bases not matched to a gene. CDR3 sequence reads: CASSGIAGGTDTQYF. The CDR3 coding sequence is TGTGCCAGCAGCGGAATAGCGGGAGGCACAGATACGCAGTATTTT.

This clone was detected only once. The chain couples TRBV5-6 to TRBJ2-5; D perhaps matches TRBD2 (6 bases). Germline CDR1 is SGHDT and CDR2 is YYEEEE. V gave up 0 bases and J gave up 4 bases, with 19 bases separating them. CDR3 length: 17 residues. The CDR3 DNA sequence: TGTGCCAGCAGCTTGGTCGGAGGGGAGTTGGTTGGAGAGACCCAGTACTTC. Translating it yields CASSLVGGELVGETQYF.

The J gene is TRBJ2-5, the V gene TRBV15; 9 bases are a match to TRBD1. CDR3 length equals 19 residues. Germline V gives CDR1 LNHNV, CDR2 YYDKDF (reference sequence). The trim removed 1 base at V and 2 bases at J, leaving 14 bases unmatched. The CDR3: CATSRVGTGKGRGQETQYF. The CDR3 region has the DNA TGTGCCACCAGCAGAGTAGGGACAGGGAAGGGCCGCGGGCAAGAGACCCAGTACTTC.

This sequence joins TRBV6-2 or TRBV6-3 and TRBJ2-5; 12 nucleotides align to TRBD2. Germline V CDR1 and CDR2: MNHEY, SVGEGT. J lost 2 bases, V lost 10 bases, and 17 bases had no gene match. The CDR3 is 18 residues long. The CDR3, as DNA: TGTGCCACCAGCAGACTAGCGGGAGTTGGACTATTACAAGAGACCCAGTACTTC. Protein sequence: CATSRLAGVGLLQETQYF.

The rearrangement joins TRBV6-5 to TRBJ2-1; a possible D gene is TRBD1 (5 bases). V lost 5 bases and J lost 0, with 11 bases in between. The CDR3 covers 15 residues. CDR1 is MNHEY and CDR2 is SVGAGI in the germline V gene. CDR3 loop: CASSRAGNSYNEQFF. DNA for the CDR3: TGTGCCAGCAGTCGGGCAGGGAACTCCTACAATGAGCAGTTCTTC.

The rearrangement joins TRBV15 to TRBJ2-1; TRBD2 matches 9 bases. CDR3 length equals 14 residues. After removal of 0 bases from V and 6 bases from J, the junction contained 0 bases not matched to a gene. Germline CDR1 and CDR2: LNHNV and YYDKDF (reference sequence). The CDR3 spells CATSREREGNEQFF. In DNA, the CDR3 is TGTGCCACCAGCAGAGAGCGGGAGGGCAATGAGCAGTTCTTC.

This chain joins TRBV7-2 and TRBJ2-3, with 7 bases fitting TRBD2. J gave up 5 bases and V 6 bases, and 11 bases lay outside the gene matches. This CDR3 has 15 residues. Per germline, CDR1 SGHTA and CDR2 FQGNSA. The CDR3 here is CASSSPGLSLDTQYF. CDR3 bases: TGTGCCAGCAGTTCCCCGGGACTAAGCTTAGATACGCAGTATTTT.

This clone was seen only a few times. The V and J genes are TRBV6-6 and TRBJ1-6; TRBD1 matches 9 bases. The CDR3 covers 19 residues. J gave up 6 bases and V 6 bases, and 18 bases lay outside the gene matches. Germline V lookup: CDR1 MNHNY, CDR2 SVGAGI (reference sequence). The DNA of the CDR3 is TGTGCCAGCAGCTTCCTGGGACAGGGAGAGTGGGGGGTTAATTCACCCCTCCACTTT. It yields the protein CASSFLGQGEWGVNSPLHF.

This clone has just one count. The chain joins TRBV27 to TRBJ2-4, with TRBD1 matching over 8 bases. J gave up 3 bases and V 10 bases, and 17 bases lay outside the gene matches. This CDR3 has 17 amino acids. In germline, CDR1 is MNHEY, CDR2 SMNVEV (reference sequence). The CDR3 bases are TGTGCCACTGCGGACAGGGACGGTGCCACCGGCAAAAACATTCAGTACTTC. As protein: CATADRDGATGKNIQYF.

CDR3 sequence reads: CASRRESLKGYTF. The CDR3 DNA sequence: TGTGCCAGCCGTCGGGAATCCCTGAAGGGCTACACCTTC. This chain connects TRBV28 to TRBJ1-2; D not certain. Germline V gives CDR1 MDHEN, CDR2 SYDVKM. The CDR3 sequence is 13 residues long. The V gene lost 8 bases and the J gene lost 8 bases, with 18 bases spanning the gap.